These T cell receptor beta chains were read from a single sample in a study of T cells in localized non-small cell lung cancer. Some clones are missing from TCRdb's copy, which holds only in-frame ones; the method was immunoSEQ multiplex PCR. Altogether tens of thousands of clones are present, approximately 92% being singletons, with the ten largest covering about 6.6%. The source was peripheral blood, collected before any cancer treatment. All receptors derive from an older female donor with stage I lung adenocarcinoma. Both conserved end residues are part of each CDR3. A D gene is named only where the DNA matches it firmly. A row's size may be missing; if present it is once, few, many or a size class.

TRBJ1-4,NA,NA,TRBV6-6,CASSFGEKLFF,TGTGCCAGCAGTTTCGGTGAAAAACTGTTTTTT
TRBJ1-1,NA,NA,TRBV11-3,CASSPRGGYTEAFF,TGTGCCAGCAGCCCCCGCGGGGGCTATACTGAAGCTTTCTTT
TRBJ2-7,NA,NA,TRBV6-1,CASKRNYEQYF,TGTGCCAGCAAAAGAAACTACGAGCAGTACTTC
TRBJ1-3,NA,NA,TRBV6-5,CASHKGGNTIYF,TGTGCCAGCCACAAAGGGGGGAACACCATATATTTT
TRBJ2-3,once,TRBD2,TRBV19,CASSKTAGGNTDTQYF,TGTGCCAGTAGTAAAACCGCGGGGGGGAACACAGATACGCAGTATTTT
TRBJ2-5,NA,TRBD1,TRBV29-1,CSVWTGGAETQYF,TGCAGCGTCTGGACAGGAGGAGCGGAGACCCAGTACTTC
TRBJ1-2,few,NA,TRBV28,CASSGYRFYGYTF,TGTGCCAGCAGTGGTTACAGATTCTATGGCTACACCTTC
TRBJ1-2,NA,NA,TRBV28,CASRLGTFYGYTF,TGTGCCAGCAGGCTCGGGACTTTTTATGGCTACACCTTC
TRBJ1-5,few,NA,TRBV19,CASSIDSAALRAQHF,TGTGCCAGTAGTATTGACAGTGCCGCACTTAGGGCCCAGCATTTT
TRBJ1-4,NA,NA,TRBV4-2,CASSHSSRGQQGEKLFF,TGTGCCAGCAGCCACTCCTCCCGGGGCCAGCAAGGGGAAAAACTGTTTTTT
TRBJ1-1,NA,NA,TRBV19,CASSQTAEAFF,TGTGCCAGCTCCCAGACAGCTGAAGCTTTCTTT